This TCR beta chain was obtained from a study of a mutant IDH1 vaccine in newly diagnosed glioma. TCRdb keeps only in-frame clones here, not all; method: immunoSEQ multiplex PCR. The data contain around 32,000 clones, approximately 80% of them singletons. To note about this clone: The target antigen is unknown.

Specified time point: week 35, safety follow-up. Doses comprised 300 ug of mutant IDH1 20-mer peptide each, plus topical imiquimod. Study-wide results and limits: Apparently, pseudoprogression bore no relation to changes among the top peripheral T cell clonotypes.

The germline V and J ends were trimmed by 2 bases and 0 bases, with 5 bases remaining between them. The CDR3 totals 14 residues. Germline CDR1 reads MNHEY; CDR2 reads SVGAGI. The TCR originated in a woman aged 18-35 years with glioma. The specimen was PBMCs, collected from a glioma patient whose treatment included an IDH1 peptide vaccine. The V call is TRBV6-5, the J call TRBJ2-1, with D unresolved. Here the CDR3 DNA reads TGTGCCAGCAGTTACACCTTCTCCTACAATGAGCAGTTCTTC. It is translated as CASSYTFSYNEQFF.